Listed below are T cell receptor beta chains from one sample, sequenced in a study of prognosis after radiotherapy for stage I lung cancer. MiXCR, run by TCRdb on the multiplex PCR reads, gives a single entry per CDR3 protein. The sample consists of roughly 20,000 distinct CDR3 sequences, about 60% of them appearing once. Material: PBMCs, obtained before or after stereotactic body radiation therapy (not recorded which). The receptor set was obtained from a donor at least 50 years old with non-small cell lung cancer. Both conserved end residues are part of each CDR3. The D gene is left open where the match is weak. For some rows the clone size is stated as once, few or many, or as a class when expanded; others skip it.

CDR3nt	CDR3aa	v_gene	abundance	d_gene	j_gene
TGTGCCAGCAGTTTAACTAGTAGGGGTGAGCAGTTCTTC	CASSLTSRGEQFF	TRBV28	medium-sized	NA	TRBJ2-1
TGTGCCAGCAGTGGGGAAGGGCGAAACACCATATATTTT	CASSGEGRNTIYF	TRBV2	many	NA	TRBJ1-3
TGTGCCAGCAGCTCTGGACAGAGGGGCTCCTATAATTCACCCCTCCACTTT	CASSSGQRGSYNSPLHF	TRBV7-2	NA	NA	TRBJ1-6
TGTGCCAGCCCTAAAGGGTTGCGTCCACATTCACCCCTCCACTTT	CASPKGLRPHSPLHF	TRBV19	NA	NA	TRBJ1-6
TGTGCCAGCGGTGAATCTAGCGGGACGTGGCAGTTCTTC	CASGESSGTWQFF	TRBV6-2/TRBV6-3	NA	TRBD2	TRBJ2-1
TGTGCCAGCAGCCCCGTACTAGCGGGAGGGGTTACAGATACGCAGTATTTT	CASSPVLAGGVTDTQYF	TRBV3-1	once	TRBD2	TRBJ2-3
TGTGCCACCTTGGGGACGAACACTGAAGCTTTCTTT	CATLGTNTEAFF	TRBV24-1	many	NA	TRBJ1-1
TGTGCCAGCAGCTTGTTCGGCGCCACCGGGGAGCTGTTTTTT	CASSLFGATGELFF	TRBV5-8	NA	NA	TRBJ2-2
TGCTCCACCAGCAGAGACCTAGGGTTCTACGAGCAGTACTTC	CSTSRDLGFYEQYF	TRBV15	NA	NA	TRBJ2-7
TGTGCCAGCATCACTTTTGGACAGGGGGGTTCACCCCCCCACTTT	CASITFGQGGSPPHF	TRBV28	NA	TRBD1	TRBJ1-6
TGTGCCAGCAGCTTGGGGACTAGCGGGAGTTTGGGGGATACGCAGTATTTT	CASSLGTSGSLGDTQYF	TRBV7-9	medium-sized	TRBD2	TRBJ2-3
TGTGCCAGCCCCCCCGAGGGGGGTGCGGTCACCGGGGAGCTGTTTTTT	CASPPEGGAVTGELFF	TRBV7-9	NA	NA	TRBJ2-2
TGTGCCAGCAGTTCAGACGGGGGTCGGGTGACCCAGTACTTC	CASSSDGGRVTQYF	TRBV28	once	NA	TRBJ2-5
TGCGCCAGCAACACCCGACAGGGCGGCTACGAGCAGTACTTC	CASNTRQGGYEQYF	TRBV4-1	NA	TRBD1	TRBJ2-7
TGTGCCAGCAGGGTCAACAGGGGGCGCTCCTACAATGAGCAGTTCTTC	CASRVNRGRSYNEQFF	TRBV28	NA	TRBD1	TRBJ2-1
TGTGCCAGCATCCCCGAATTGGGGAAGTCGAACACTGAAGCTTTCTTT	CASIPELGKSNTEAFF	TRBV7-9	once	NA	TRBJ1-1
TGTGCCAGCATGCCCGGGGGGGACGAAAAACTGTTTTTT	CASMPGGDEKLFF	TRBV2	many	NA	TRBJ1-4
TGTGCCAGCAGCCCCCAGACAGGCTACGAGCAGTACTTC	CASSPQTGYEQYF	TRBV7-9	NA	NA	TRBJ2-7
TGTGCCAGCAGCTTAAATTCCGTGAACACAGATACGCAGTATTTT	CASSLNSVNTDTQYF	TRBV7-9	many	NA	TRBJ2-3
TGTGCCAGCAGCTTAGCTATTAGGAAAACAGATACGCAGTATTTT	CASSLAIRKTDTQYF	TRBV7-2	many	NA	TRBJ2-3
TGTGCCAGCTTGGGACATAAGGAACTGTTTTTT	CASLGHKELFF	TRBV28	many	NA	TRBJ2-2
TGTGCCAGCAGTCGACAGGGCTCTGGAAACACCATATATTTT	CASSRQGSGNTIYF	TRBV28	few	TRBD1	TRBJ1-3
TGTGCCAGCAGTGAAAGAGCGTTTACTAGCACAGATACGCAGTATTTT	CASSERAFTSTDTQYF	TRBV2	NA	NA	TRBJ2-3
TGTGCCAGTAGTCCGGGAGCGGGGGGGTACGAGCAGTACTTC	CASSPGAGGYEQYF	TRBV19	NA	TRBD2	TRBJ2-7
TGTGCCAGCAGCCAAGATTCACGGACTAGCATGGTTAATGAGCAGTTCTTC	CASSQDSRTSMVNEQFF	TRBV3-1	NA	TRBD2	TRBJ2-1
TGTGCCAGCAGCTCCTGGGAGGACAATGAGCAGTTCTTC	CASSSWEDNEQFF	TRBV11-2	hyperexpanded	NA	TRBJ2-1
TGCAGTGCTAGATGGGCTCACAGGGTGGCAGATACGCAGTATTTT	CSARWAHRVADTQYF	TRBV20-1	many	NA	TRBJ2-3
TGTGCCAGCATTTTACAGGGGGCGATGGAGCCCCAGCATTTT	CASILQGAMEPQHF	TRBV28	NA	TRBD1	TRBJ1-5
TGTGCCAGCAGCCCACCTACCCCAGGTGCCCGTAGCAATCAGCCCCAGCATTTT	CASSPPTPGARSNQPQHF	TRBV7-3	many	NA	TRBJ1-5
TGTGCCAGCATCCGGGACAGGGATCCGGCCTACGAGCAGTACTTC	CASIRDRDPAYEQYF	TRBV6-1	NA	TRBD1	TRBJ2-7
TGTGCCAGCAGTTTATGGGCAGGGGGCTTGACAGATACGCAGTATTTT	CASSLWAGGLTDTQYF	TRBV28	few	TRBD1	TRBJ2-3
TGTGCCAGCAGCACGGGGGGGACAGGGGTTGGGGAGCAGTACTTC	CASSTGGTGVGEQYF	TRBV6-1	medium-sized	TRBD1	TRBJ2-7
TGCGCCAGCAGCTTTACAGGGGGCACTGAAGCTTTCTTT	CASSFTGGTEAFF	TRBV5-1	NA	TRBD1	TRBJ1-1
TGTGCCAGCAGCCCCCGACAGGGGACCAAAGAGACCCAGTACTTC	CASSPRQGTKETQYF	TRBV7-9	many	TRBD1	TRBJ2-5
TGTGCCAGCAGCCCAGATCCCTATGGCTACACCTTC	CASSPDPYGYTF	TRBV6-2/TRBV6-3	NA	NA	TRBJ1-2
TGCGCCAGCAGCTTGGCTAGCGGGATTGGCACCGGGGAGCTGTTTTTT	CASSLASGIGTGELFF	TRBV5-1	NA	TRBD2	TRBJ2-2
TGCAGTGCTAGAGCAATAGGGGGAAATTTCAATCAGCCCCAGCATTTT	CSARAIGGNFNQPQHF	TRBV20-1	medium-sized	NA	TRBJ1-5
TGTGCCAGCAGTAGGGACGGTGCTAACTATGTCTACACCTTC	CASSRDGANYVYTF	TRBV6-1	NA	NA	TRBJ1-2
TGTGCCAGCGAATGGGCAGGGACAGATACGCAGTATTTT	CASEWAGTDTQYF	TRBV6-2/TRBV6-3	NA	NA	TRBJ2-3
TGTGCCATCACCCCTGCTTTAGGGAACTATGGCTACACCTTC	CAITPALGNYGYTF	TRBV10-3	NA	NA	TRBJ1-2
TGCGCCAGCGCACCGACAGGGGTCCTAAATCAGCCCCAGCATTTT	CASAPTGVLNQPQHF	TRBV10-2	NA	TRBD1	TRBJ1-5
TGTGCCAGCATTGAATCAGGAAGCGAGCAGTACTTC	CASIESGSEQYF	TRBV2	NA	NA	TRBJ2-7
TGTGCCAGCAGTTTAGTTGGGGGGGGAGAGCATTACTTT	CASSLVGGGEHYF	TRBV12-3/TRBV12-4	NA	TRBD2	TRBJ2-7
TGCAGTGCTATACCGCCGGGAGGTGCGTCCTACGAGCAGTACTTC	CSAIPPGGASYEQYF	TRBV20-1	NA	TRBD2	TRBJ2-7
TGTGCCAGCAGCTTGGAGGGGTTGGAGACCCAGTACTTC	CASSLEGLETQYF	TRBV11-3	once	NA	TRBJ2-5
TGTGCCAGCACAGGCCGAGAGAACACTGAAGCTTTCTTT	CASTGRENTEAFF	TRBV2	many	NA	TRBJ1-1
TGTGCCAAAGGGGTCCCCTACGAGCAGTACTTC	CAKGVPYEQYF	TRBV7-3	NA	NA	TRBJ2-7
TGTGCCAGCAGCTCCCGGATGAACACTGAAGCTTTCTTT	CASSSRMNTEAFF	TRBV7-6	many	NA	TRBJ1-1
TGTGCCAGCAGCCAAGATCCAGGCACAGATACGCAGTATTTT	CASSQDPGTDTQYF	TRBV4-2	many	NA	TRBJ2-3
TGTTCCAGCACCATCAGCGGGGTGGTGGCCGGGGAGCTGTTTTTT	CSSTISGVVAGELFF	TRBV27	NA	TRBD2	TRBJ2-2
TGCAGTGCGGCGGACAGTTCCACGCTTTACACCTTC	CSAADSSTLYTF	TRBV20-1	many	NA	TRBJ1-2
TGCAGTGCTAGCAGGCCCATAGGACAGCCCCAGCATTTT	CSASRPIGQPQHF	TRBV20-1	once	NA	TRBJ1-5
TGTGCCAGCCTCCGGGACAGCCTTGGCTATGGCTACACCTTC	CASLRDSLGYGYTF	TRBV6-1	medium-sized	TRBD1	TRBJ1-2
TGTGCCAGCAGTCCGCCGGACAGGGGGCCGTATGGCTACACCTTC	CASSPPDRGPYGYTF	TRBV6-4	medium-sized	TRBD1	TRBJ1-2
TGTGCCAGCAGGGGAAGACCGGGACTGAGTAGTAACGAGCAGTACTTC	CASRGRPGLSSNEQYF	TRBV28	NA	NA	TRBJ2-7
TGTCCCAGTAAAACCACAGCGATTTCACCCCTCCACTTT	CPSKTTAISPLHF	TRBV19	NA	NA	TRBJ1-6
TGTGCCAGCAGCGATACCCCCGGGGAGCTGTTTTTT	CASSDTPGELFF	TRBV11-2	NA	NA	TRBJ2-2
TGTGCCAGCAGCTTAGGAAACTCGAACACTGAAGCTTTCTTT	CASSLGNSNTEAFF	TRBV11-3	medium-sized	NA	TRBJ1-1
TGTGCCAGCAGCTTAGGGGGTCCCCCTTCCTACAATGAGCAGTTCTTC	CASSLGGPPSYNEQFF	TRBV11-2	NA	NA	TRBJ2-1
TGCTCCAGCAGCTTGGCAGTGAGCCCTAGCACAGATACGCAGTATTTT	CSSSLAVSPSTDTQYF	TRBV5-1	NA	NA	TRBJ2-3